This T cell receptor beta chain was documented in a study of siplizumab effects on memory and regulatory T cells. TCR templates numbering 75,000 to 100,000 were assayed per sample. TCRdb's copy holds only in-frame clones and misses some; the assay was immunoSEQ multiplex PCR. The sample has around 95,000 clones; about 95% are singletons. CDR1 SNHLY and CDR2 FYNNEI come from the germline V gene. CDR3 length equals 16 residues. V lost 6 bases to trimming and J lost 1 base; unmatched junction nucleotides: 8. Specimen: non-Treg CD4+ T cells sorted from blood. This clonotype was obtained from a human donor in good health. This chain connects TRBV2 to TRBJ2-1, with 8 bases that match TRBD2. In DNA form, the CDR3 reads TGTGCCAGCAGAGTCCTACTAGCGGATTCCTACAATGAGCAGTTCTTC. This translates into CASRVLLADSYNEQFF.